These 17 T cell receptor beta chains came from one sample sequenced in a study of cytomegalovirus exposure and HLA in healthy donors. Both 60 Vbeta primers and 13 Jbeta primers went into the PCR. This table comes from immunoSEQ multiplex PCR, and its TCRdb copy is limited to in-frame clones, with some not included. The table records some 150,000 clones, roughly 80% of them present only once. The sequencing sample was made of PBMCs. The source is a young man in good health and CMV-seronegative.

The genes are TRBV28 and TRBJ1-5; D perhaps matches TRBD1 (5 bases). Germline V gene sequence: CDR1 MDHEN, CDR2 SYDVKM. The CDR3 totals 12 residues. Trimming took 6 bases from V and 4 from J, leaving 7 bases between them. In DNA form, the CDR3 reads TGTGCCAGCAGAAGGACAAATCAGCCCCAGCATTTT. This gives the protein CASRRTNQPQHF.

This chain connects TRBV6-5 to TRBJ2-1, with a weak D call TRBD2 (5 bases). The CDR3 covers 13 residues. The V end was cut by 0 bases, the J end by 7 bases, with 7 bases between. CDR1 and CDR2 from the germline V gene are MNHEY and SVGAGI. The CDR3 DNA follows: TGTGCCAGCAGTTACTCGAGGGCAAATGAGCAGTTCTTC. Translation gives CASSYSRANEQFF.

V and J are TRBV11-2 and TRBJ2-7; D gene uncertain. Trimming shortened V by 0 bases and J by 2 bases, and 5 bases separated the two germline ends. Germline V lookup: CDR1 SGHAT, CDR2 FQNNGV. This CDR3 spans 13 amino acids. This CDR3 reads CASSLDPTYEQYF. CDR3 sequence (DNA): TGTGCCAGCAGCTTAGACCCAACCTACGAGCAGTACTTC.

The chain combines TRBV11-2 with TRBJ2-3, with a possible D match to TRBD1 (5 bases). Looked up from germline, CDR1 is SGHAT and CDR2 is FQNNGV. V lost 5 bases to trimming and J lost 6 bases, with 9 bases between them. This CDR3 contains 12 residues. The chain's CDR3 is CASSRNRDTQYF. CDR3 sequence (DNA): TGTGCCAGCAGCCGTAACAGGGATACGCAGTATTTT.

Only a few counts were recorded for this clone. The rearrangement uses TRBV10-3 and TRBJ2-1; 10 nucleotides line up with TRBD1. This CDR3 comprises 13 residues. The J segment lost 2 bases and the V segment lost 11 bases, leaving 3 bases of the junction unmatched. Germline values: CDR1 ENHRY, CDR2 SYGVKD. The chain's CDR3 is CASGTGAYNEQFF. CDR3 DNA sequence: TGTGCCTCCGGGACAGGGGCCTACAATGAGCAGTTCTTC.

The J gene is TRBJ1-1, the V gene TRBV27; 7 nucleotides line up with TRBD1. V lost 5 bases to trimming and J lost 5 bases; unmatched junction nucleotides: 8. The CDR3 sequence is 14 residues long. In germline, CDR1 is MNHEY, CDR2 SMNVEV (reference sequence). The CDR3 sequence is CASSPPTGPTEAFF. The CDR3 DNA reads as TGTGCCAGCAGTCCACCGACAGGGCCGACTGAAGCTTTCTTT.

The chain couples TRBV7-8 to TRBJ2-7; D gene uncertain. The germline V gene encodes CDR1 SGHVS and CDR2 FQNEAQ. V lost 5 bases, J lost 1 base, and 12 bases lay in between. The CDR3 is 14 amino acids. For the CDR3, the DNA is TGTGCCAGCAGCCTTTACACAGTGTCCTACGAGCAGTACTTC. Its protein product is CASSLYTVSYEQYF. Full variable domain (remainder filled in from reference TRBV7-8 and TRBJ2-7): GAGVSQSPRYKVAKRGQDVALRCDPISGHVSLFWYQQALGQGPEFLTYFQNEAQLDKSGLPSDRFFAERPEGSVSTLKIQRTQQEDSAVYLCASSLYTVSYEQYFGPGTRLTVT.

The chain has TRBV9 and TRBJ1-4; D is unclear. Germline lookup yields CDR1 SGDLS and CDR2 YYNGEE. V lost 0 bases to trimming and J lost 0 bases, with 9 bases between them. The CDR3 runs 16 residues. The CDR3 here is CASSVGAASTNEKLFF. Here the CDR3 DNA reads TGTGCCAGCAGCGTAGGGGCCGCGTCAACTAATGAAAAACTGTTTTTT.

This clone turned up a few times. The chain joins TRBV13 to TRBJ2-1; TRBD2 agrees at 9 bases. CDR3 length: 16 amino acids. V trimming: 4 bases; J trimming: 1 base; junction bases outside the gene matches: 5. CDR1 and CDR2 from the germline V gene are PRHDT and FYEKMQ (reference sequence). The CDR3 DNA sequence: TGTGCCAGCAGCTGGAGACTAGCGGATTCCTACAATGAGCAGTTCTTC. Its translation is CASSWRLADSYNEQFF.

The chain uses TRBV19 and TRBJ2-5, with TRBD1 matching over 7 bases. This CDR3 comprises 13 residues. CDR1 is LNHDA, CDR2 SQIVND, per germline (reference sequence). With 7 bases clipped from V and 3 bases from J, the junction kept 5 bases outside the gene matches. The CDR3: CASMRQGEETQYF. CDR3 coding DNA: TGTGCCAGTATGCGGCAGGGGGAAGAGACCCAGTACTTC.

A remark on this clone: The same CDR3 arises from other DNA sequences in this sample as well. J is TRBJ2-6 and V is TRBV27; D unclear. The CDR3 spans 13 residues. Looked up from germline, CDR1 is MNHEY and CDR2 is SMNVEV (reference sequence). Trimming pared 4 bases from V and 2 bases from J, leaving 3 bases between. Here the CDR3 reads CASSYTGANVLTF. CDR3 in DNA: TGTGCCAGCAGTTATACTGGGGCCAACGTCCTGACTTTC.

V and J are TRBV2 and TRBJ1-5, with a possible D match to TRBD1 (5 bases). The CDR3 is 15 amino acids. Germline CDR1 reads SNHLY; CDR2 reads FYNNEI. V dropped 10 bases and J dropped 0 bases, with 16 bases sitting between them. The CDR3 DNA is TGTGCCATCCGACAGCCTGCTTATAGCAATCAGCCCCAGCATTTT. Translating it yields CAIRQPAYSNQPQHF.

DNA for the CDR3: TGTGCCAGCTCACCACGATCTCTAGGTGAGCAGTTCTTC. Its translation is CASSPRSLGEQFF. The chain combines TRBV18 with TRBJ2-1; D unresolved. Trimming removed 1 base from V and 9 bases from J, with 10 bases in between. CDR3 length equals 13 residues. CDR1 and CDR2 from the germline V gene are KGHSH and LQKENI.

This sequence joins TRBV27 and TRBJ1-1; 7 bases fit TRBD1. CDR1 and CDR2 (germline): MNHEY, SMNVEV (reference sequence). The V and J ends lost 6 bases and 2 bases, in that order; junction bases with no gene match: 9. The CDR3 has 15 amino acids. CDR3 residues: CASSHRGPRNTEAFF. CDR3 sequence (DNA): TGTGCCAGCAGCCACAGGGGCCCCCGTAACACTGAAGCTTTCTTT.

Points on this clone: Its ends do not fully match the called genes, so a read error is possible. This chain joins TRBV7-8 and TRBJ2-3; 8 bases are a match to TRBD2. CDR1 and CDR2 (germline): SGHVS, FQNEAQ. The CDR3 is 12 residues long. CDR3 in DNA: TGCTCTACTAGCGGTTTCACAGATACGCAGTATTTT. It yields the protein CSTSGFTDTQYF.

This chain connects TRBV5-1 to TRBJ2-7; TRBD2 matches 9 bases. Germline trimming cut 6 bases from V and 5 bases from J; bases unmatched to any gene: 12. The CDR3 runs to 15 residues. Germline-derived CDR1 and CDR2 are SGHRS and YFSETQ. CDR3: CASKPSSGTTHEQYF. Written as DNA, the CDR3 is TGCGCCAGCAAACCATCTAGCGGGACTACCCACGAGCAGTACTTC.

This chain links TRBV6-6 with TRBJ2-7, with D unclear. Trimming removed 6 bases at V and 4 bases at J, with 13 bases between. CDR1 and CDR2 (germline): MNHNY, SVGAGI (reference sequence). CDR3 length: 13 amino acids. CDR3: CASSPGPQYEQYF. The CDR3 bases are TGTGCCAGCAGCCCGGGTCCGCAGTACGAGCAGTACTTC.